The subject of this entry is one T cell receptor (beta chain). Antigen unknown. PCR was performed a second time for roughly 7 to 12 cycles using a sample-barcoded 5' primer and a J-beta primer mix. Tagging of each cDNA molecule was performed by a template-switch adaptor with 12 random nucleotides. TCRdb reprocessed the 5' RACE reads via MiXCR and lists one record per CDR3 protein. The data contain 1.5 million to 2 million distinct CDR3 sequences, 28% of them singletons. Germline V gene sequence: CDR1 DFQATT, CDR2 SNEGSKA (reference sequence). V was trimmed by 5 bases and J by 5 bases, leaving 15 bases between them. The CDR3 has 13 amino acids. Every donor gave 8.5 to 10 milliliters of peripheral blood. The sample originates from a study of blood T cells in healthy people across ages. Across the whole study: Template switching captured about one barcoded beta molecule per two T cells.

General observations from the study: The lack of PBMC sorting stopped any conclusive naive versus antigen-experienced comparison.

The sequence derives from a woman between 25 and 40 years old in good health. Specimen: blood. The gene calls are TRBV20-1 and TRBJ1-1; tentative D call: TRBD1 (5 bases). This chain's CDR3 is CSAPNGGETEAFF. The CDR3 DNA follows: TGCAGTGCTCCAAACGGGGGAGAAACTGAAGCTTTCTTT.